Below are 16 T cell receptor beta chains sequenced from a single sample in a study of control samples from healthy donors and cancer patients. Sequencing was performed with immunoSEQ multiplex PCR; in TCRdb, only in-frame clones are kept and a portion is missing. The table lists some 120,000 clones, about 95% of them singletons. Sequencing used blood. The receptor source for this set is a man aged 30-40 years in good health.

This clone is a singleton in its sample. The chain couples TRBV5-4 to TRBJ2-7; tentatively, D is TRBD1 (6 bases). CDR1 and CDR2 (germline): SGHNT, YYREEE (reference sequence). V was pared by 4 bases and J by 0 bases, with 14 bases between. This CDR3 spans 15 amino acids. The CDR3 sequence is CASSPSPDSSYEQYF. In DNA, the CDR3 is TGTGCCAGCAGCCCATCCCCGGACAGCTCCTACGAGCAGTACTTC.

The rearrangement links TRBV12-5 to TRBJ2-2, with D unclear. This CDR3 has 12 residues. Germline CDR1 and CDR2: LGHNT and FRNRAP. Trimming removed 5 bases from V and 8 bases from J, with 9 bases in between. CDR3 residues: CASGPSSGELFF. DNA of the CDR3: TGTGCTAGTGGTCCATCGTCGGGGGAGCTGTTTTTT.

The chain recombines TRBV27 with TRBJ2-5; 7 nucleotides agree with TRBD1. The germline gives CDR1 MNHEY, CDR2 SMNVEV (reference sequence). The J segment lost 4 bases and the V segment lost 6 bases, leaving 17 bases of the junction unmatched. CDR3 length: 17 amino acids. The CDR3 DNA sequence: TGTGCCAGCAGCCTCCTTGCCCCTGAAGGGACAGCAGAGACCCAGTACTTC. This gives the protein CASSLLAPEGTAETQYF.

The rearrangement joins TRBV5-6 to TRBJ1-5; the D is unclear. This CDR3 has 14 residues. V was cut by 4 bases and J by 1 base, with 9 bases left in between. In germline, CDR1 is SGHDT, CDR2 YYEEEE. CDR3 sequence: CASSTRESNQPQHF. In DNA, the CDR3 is TGTGCCAGCAGCACGAGGGAAAGCAATCAGCCCCAGCATTTT.

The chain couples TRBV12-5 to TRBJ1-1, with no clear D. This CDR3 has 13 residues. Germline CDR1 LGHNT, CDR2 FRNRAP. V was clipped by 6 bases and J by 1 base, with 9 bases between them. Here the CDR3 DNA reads TGTGCTAGTGGGCCTTTTTCGAACACTGAAGCTTTCTTT. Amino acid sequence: CASGPFSNTEAFF.

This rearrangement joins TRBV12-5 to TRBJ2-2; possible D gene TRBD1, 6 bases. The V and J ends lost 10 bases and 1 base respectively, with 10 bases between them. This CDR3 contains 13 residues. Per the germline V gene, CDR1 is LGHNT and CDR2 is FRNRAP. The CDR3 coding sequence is TGTGCTACTTCGACAGGGAACACCGGGGAGCTGTTTTTT. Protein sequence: CATSTGNTGELFF.

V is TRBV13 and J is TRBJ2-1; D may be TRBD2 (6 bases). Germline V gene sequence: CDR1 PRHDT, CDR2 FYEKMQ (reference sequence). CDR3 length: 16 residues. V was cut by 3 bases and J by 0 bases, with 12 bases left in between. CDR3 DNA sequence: TGTGCCAGCAGCTTGCCTAGCGCGAGCTCCTACAATGAGCAGTTCTTC. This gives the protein CASSLPSASSYNEQFF.

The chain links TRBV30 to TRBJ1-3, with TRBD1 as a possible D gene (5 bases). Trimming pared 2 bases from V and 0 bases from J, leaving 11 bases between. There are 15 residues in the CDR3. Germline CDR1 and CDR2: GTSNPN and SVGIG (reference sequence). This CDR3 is CAWSPQVLSGNTIYF. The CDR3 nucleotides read TGTGCCTGGAGTCCACAGGTCCTCTCTGGAAACACCATATATTTT.

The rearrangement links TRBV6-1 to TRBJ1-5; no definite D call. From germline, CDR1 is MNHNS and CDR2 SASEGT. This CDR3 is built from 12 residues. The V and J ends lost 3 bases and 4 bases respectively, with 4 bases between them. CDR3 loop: CASSDGNQPQHF. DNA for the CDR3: TGTGCCAGCAGTGATGGGAATCAGCCCCAGCATTTT.

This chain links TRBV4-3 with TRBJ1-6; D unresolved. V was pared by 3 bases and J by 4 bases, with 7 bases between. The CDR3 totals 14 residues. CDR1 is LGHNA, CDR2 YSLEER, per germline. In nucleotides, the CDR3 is TGCGCCAGCAGCCAGGCCCTTTATAATTCACCCCTCCACTTT. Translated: CASSQALYNSPLHF.

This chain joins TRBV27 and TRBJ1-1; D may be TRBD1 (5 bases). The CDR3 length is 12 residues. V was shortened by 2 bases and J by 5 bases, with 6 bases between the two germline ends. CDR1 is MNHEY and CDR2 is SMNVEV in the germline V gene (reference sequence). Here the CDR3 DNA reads TGTGCCAGCAGTTTACAGGGTACTGAAGCTTTCTTT. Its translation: CASSLQGTEAFF.

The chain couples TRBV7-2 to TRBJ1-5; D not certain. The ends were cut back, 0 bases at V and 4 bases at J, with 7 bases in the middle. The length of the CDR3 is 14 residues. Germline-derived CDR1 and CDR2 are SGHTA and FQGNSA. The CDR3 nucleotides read TGTGCCAGCAGCTTAGCTGGTGGGAATCAGCCCCAGCATTTT. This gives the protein CASSLAGGNQPQHF.

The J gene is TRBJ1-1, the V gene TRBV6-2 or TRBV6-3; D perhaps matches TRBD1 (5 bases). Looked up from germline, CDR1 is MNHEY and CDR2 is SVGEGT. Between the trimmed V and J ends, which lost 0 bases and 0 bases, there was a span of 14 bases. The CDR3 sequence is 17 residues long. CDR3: CASSYSQGDRMNTEAFF. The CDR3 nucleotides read TGTGCCAGCAGTTACTCGCAGGGCGACCGCATGAACACTGAAGCTTTCTTT.

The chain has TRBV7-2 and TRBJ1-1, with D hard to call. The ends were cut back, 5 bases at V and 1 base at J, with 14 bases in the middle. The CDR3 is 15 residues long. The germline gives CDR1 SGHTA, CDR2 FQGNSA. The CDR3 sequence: CASSPGGGRNTEAFF. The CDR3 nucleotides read TGTGCCAGCAGCCCCGGTGGAGGGAGGAACACTGAAGCTTTCTTT.

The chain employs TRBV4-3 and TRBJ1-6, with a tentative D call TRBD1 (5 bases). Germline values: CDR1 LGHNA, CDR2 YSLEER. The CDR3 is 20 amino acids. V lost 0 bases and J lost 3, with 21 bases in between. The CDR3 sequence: CASSQEIVWGYGHYNSPLHF. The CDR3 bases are TGCGCCAGCAGCCAAGAAATTGTCTGGGGGTACGGACACTATAATTCACCCCTCCACTTT.

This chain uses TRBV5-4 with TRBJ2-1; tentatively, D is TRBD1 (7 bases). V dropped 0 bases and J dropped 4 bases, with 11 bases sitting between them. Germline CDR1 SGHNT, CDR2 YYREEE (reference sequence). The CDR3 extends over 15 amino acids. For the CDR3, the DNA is TGTGCCAGCAGCTTGGCAGGGGGACTGTACAATGAGCAGTTCTTC. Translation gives CASSLAGGLYNEQFF.